The 27 T cell receptor beta chains listed next were all sequenced from one sample in a study of CD8+CD57+ T cells in acquired aplastic anemia (dated by TCRdb to the late 2010s). Sequenced on an Illumina HiSeq 2000. TCR beta VDJ combination and CDR3 sequence profiling used genomic DNA as the template. TCRdb took the public reads, trimmed them with fastp at Q25, ran MiXCR for clone calling and kept in-frame beta chains. Every CDR3 protein is listed once, alongside the most common genes and DNA of its rows. The sample table records 35,000 to 45,000 distinct CDR3 sequences; approximately 71% of these occur just once. The top ten clonotypes cover 20% to 25% of the sample. Input material: sorted CD4+, CD8+, or CD8+CD57+ T cells (not recorded which) from PBMCs. The receptors were sampled from a human donor in good health, serving as a control.

This rearrangement joins TRBV10-3 to TRBJ1-4; 7 bases agree with TRBD1. The germline V gene encodes CDR1 ENHRY and CDR2 SYGVKD. V shed 10 bases and J 0 bases; nucleotides not matched to a gene: 11. The CDR3 loop spans 16 amino acids. The CDR3: CATSTGAQTTNEKLFF. The DNA for the CDR3 is TGTGCCACCTCAACAGGGGCCCAAACAACTAATGAAAAACTGTTTTTT.

Note on this clonotype: This is likely a read error, given that the CDR3 carries no conserved phenylalanine or tryptophan at its end. No DNA is shown, since the ends of the CDR3 on it are uncertain; the CDR3 is the one TCRdb lists. The genes are TRBV7-8 and TRBJ1-1. The CDR3 spans 8 amino acids, including both terminal residues. Germline V gene sequence: CDR1 SGHVS, CDR2 FQNEAQ. This chain's CDR3 is CASSLVYS.

The chain has TRBV5-1 and TRBJ2-7; 7 bases match TRBD1. V was pared by 4 bases and J by 3 bases, with 4 bases of the junction left unmatched. The CDR3 loop spans 13 amino acids. Looked up from germline, CDR1 is SGHRS and CDR2 is YFSETQ. The CDR3, as DNA: TGCGCCAGCAGCCAGGGACAGAACTACGAGCAGTACTTC. Amino acid sequence: CASSQGQNYEQYF.

The rearrangement links TRBV7-8 to TRBJ2-1; 10 bases align to TRBD2. V gave up 4 bases and J gave up 4 bases; unmatched junction bases: 4. The CDR3 is made up of 15 amino acids. Germline V gives CDR1 SGHVS, CDR2 FQNEAQ. The CDR3 sequence: CASSSGLADYNEQFF. The CDR3 nucleotides are TGTGCCAGCAGCTCCGGACTAGCGGATTACAATGAGCAGTTCTTC.

This clonotype has just a few counts. V gene TRBV7-9 combines with J gene TRBJ2-7; weak D call: TRBD2 (5 bases). The V gene's germline CDR1 is SEHNR and CDR2 FQNEAQ (reference sequence). There are 13 residues in the CDR3. The V and J ends lost 3 bases and 6 bases respectively, with 12 bases between them. The CDR3 is CASSFPGTVEQYV. For the CDR3, the DNA is TGTGCCAGCAGCTTCCCGGGAACCGTCGAGCAGTACGTC.

V usage is TRBV29-1 and J usage is TRBJ1-1, with 11 bases aligning to TRBD1. The CDR3 consists of 17 residues. The V gene end was trimmed by 1 base and the J gene end by 4 bases; junction bases not matched to a gene: 11. From germline, CDR1 is SQVTM and CDR2 ANQGSEA. Here the CDR3 DNA reads TGCAGCGTTGAAGGGACAGGGGGCCGGGAGCGGAGCACTGAAGCTTTCTTT. Protein: CSVEGTGGRERSTEAFF.

DNA for the CDR3: TGTGCCATCAGTGGTGCAACTAATGAAAAACTGTTTTTT. This sequence encodes CAISGATNEKLFF. V gene TRBV10-3 combines with J gene TRBJ1-4; D is undetermined. From germline, CDR1 is ENHRY and CDR2 SYGVKD. V gave up 4 bases and J gave up 0 bases, with 3 bases separating them. The CDR3 spans 13 residues.

This clonotype occurred once. This CDR3 is missing its conserved last phenylalanine or tryptophan, likely due to a read error. This rearrangement joins TRBV10-3 to TRBJ1-1; 8 nucleotides align to TRBD1. Losses at the gene ends were 6 bases for V and 5 bases for J; bases not matched to a gene: 8. The CDR3 spans 14 residues. From germline, CDR1 is ENHRY and CDR2 SYGVKD. Written as DNA, the CDR3 is TGTGCCATCAGATCCGGGACAGGAGGGACTGAAGCTTTCCTT. Translated, it gives CAIRSGTGGTEAFL.

With respect to this clonotype: The junction differs from germline at one of its ends, possibly a read error. This sequence joins TRBV10-1 and TRBJ2-5, with a weak D call TRBD2 (5 bases). The length of the CDR3 is 11 residues. From germline, CDR1 is WNHNN and CDR2 SYGVQD (reference sequence). CDR3 amino acids: CASGEQETQYF. The CDR3 region has the DNA TGTGCCAGCGGAGAACAAGAGACCCAGTACTTC.

This clonotype appeared many times. This chain uses TRBV28 with TRBJ1-2; 7 nucleotides agree with TRBD1. Germline CDR1 MDHEN, CDR2 SYDVKM. Unmatched junction bases numbered 3, after V lost 2 bases and J lost 3 bases. The CDR3 length is 14 residues. The CDR3 region is CASSLGDRDYGYTF. The DNA of the CDR3 is TGTGCCAGCAGTTTAGGTGACAGGGACTATGGCTACACCTTC.

This chain joins TRBV13 and TRBJ1-2; perhaps TRBD1 as D (5 bases). The CDR3 length is 13 residues. The ends were cut back, 4 bases at V and 7 bases at J, with 13 bases in the middle. Germline assignment: CDR1 PRHDT and CDR2 FYEKMQ (reference sequence). The CDR3 bases are TGTGCCAGCAGCTCCGGGACCCAAGGTGGCTACACCTTC. Translated, it gives CASSSGTQGGYTF.

For this clonotype: The junction departs from germline at one end; a sequencing error may be responsible. CDR3 nucleotides: TGTGCCAGTAGTATTGGGGGACAGGGGACGTCCTACGAGCAGCACTTC. Amino acids: CASSIGGQGTSYEQHF. This sequence joins TRBV19 and TRBJ2-7; 10 bases are a match to TRBD1. The CDR3 runs 16 residues. The germline gives CDR1 LNHDA, CDR2 SQIVND (reference sequence). Full variable domain (rest looked up from reference TRBV19 and TRBJ2-7): DGGITQSPKYLFRKEGQNVTLSCEQNLNHDAMYWYRQDPGQGLRLIYYSQIVNDFQKGDIAEGYSVSREKKESFPLTVTSAQKNPTAFYLCASSIGGQGTSYEQHFGPGTRLTVT.

This clonotype was picked up one time. This rearrangement joins TRBV20-1 to TRBJ1-6; TRBD1 agrees at 9 bases. V dropped 5 bases and J dropped 13; count of bases not matched to a gene: 9. CDR1 and CDR2 from the germline V gene are DFQATT and SNEGSKA (reference sequence). This CDR3 has 13 amino acids. The CDR3 loop is CSAWDRDTSPLHF. In DNA form, the CDR3 reads TGCAGTGCTTGGGACAGGGATACTTCCCCCCTCCACTTT.

The chain combines TRBV2 with TRBJ2-1, with D perhaps TRBD1 (6 bases). The CDR3 loop spans 13 amino acids. CDR1 is SNHLY, CDR2 FYNNEI, per germline. V lost 5 bases and J lost 5, with 10 bases in between. CDR3 sequence reads: CASSRDIDNEQFF. In nucleotides, the CDR3 is TGTGCCAGCAGTCGGGACATAGACAATGAGCAGTTCTTC. Full variable domain (rest looked up from reference TRBV2 and TRBJ2-1): EPEVTQTPSHQVTQMGQEVILRCVPISNHLYFYWYRQILGQKVEFLVSFYNNEISEKSEIFDDQFSVERPDGSNFTLKIRSTKLEDSAMYFCASSRDIDNEQFFGPGTRLTVL.

The chain combines TRBV15 with TRBJ1-4; no definite D call. Deletions cut 5 bases from V and 7 bases from J, with 14 bases between. Germline CDR1 is LNHNV and CDR2 is YYDKDF (reference sequence). The CDR3 runs 14 residues. In DNA, the CDR3 is TGTGCCACCAGCTACGGCGAGACGGTTGAAAAACTGTTTTTT. It encodes CATSYGETVEKLFF.

The chain uses TRBV9 and TRBJ2-7, with D unclear. Trimming removed 7 bases at V and 0 bases at J, with 11 bases between. CDR3 size: 13 residues. CDR1 and CDR2 from the germline V gene are SGDLS and YYNGEE. The CDR3 reads CASAGRDSYEQYF. The CDR3 nucleotides read TGTGCCAGCGCCGGCAGAGACTCCTACGAGCAGTACTTC.

CDR3 protein: CASSEQGGNEQFF. Here the CDR3 DNA reads TGTGCCAGCAGCGAGCAGGGGGGCAATGAGCAGTTCTTC. This chain connects TRBV7-2 to TRBJ2-1, with D possibly TRBD1 on 7 matching bases. Germline loops: CDR1 SGHTA, CDR2 FQGNSA. The CDR3 totals 13 residues. The V gene lost 5 bases and the J gene lost 6 bases, with 11 bases spanning the gap.

V is TRBV7-6 and J is TRBJ1-1; 10 bases are a match to TRBD1. Germline lookup yields CDR1 SGHVS and CDR2 FNYEAQ. Trimming removed 1 base from V and 1 base from J; junction bases left unmatched: 6. The CDR3 consists of 17 residues. In DNA form, the CDR3 reads TGTGCCAGCAGCTTAGAGGGGACAGGGGACAGGAACACTGAAGCTTTCTTT. Residues: CASSLEGTGDRNTEAFF.

The sample holds one count of this clonotype. A read error may produce the germline difference seen at one junction end. The chain is built from TRBV7-9 and TRBJ1-1; perhaps TRBD1 as D (6 bases). CDR3 length: 14 residues. Germline CDR1 is SEHNR and CDR2 is FQNEAQ (reference sequence). Written as DNA, the CDR3 is TGTGCCGGCAGCTTAGGGACAATTCCCACTGAAGCTTTCTTT. Protein product: CAGSLGTIPTEAFF. The variable domain in full, completed from reference TRBV7-9 and TRBJ1-1, reads DTGVSQNPRHKITKRGQNVTFRCDPISEHNRLYWYRQTLGQGPEFLTYFQNEAQLEKSRLLSDRFSAERPKGSFSTLEIQRTEQGDSAMYLCAGSLGTIPTEAFFGQGTRLTVV.

The V gene is TRBV15, the J gene TRBJ2-7; D is possibly TRBD1 (6 bases). CDR3 size: 13 residues. Trimming pared 0 bases from V and 5 bases from J, leaving 8 bases between. Germline CDR1 reads LNHNV; CDR2 reads YYDKDF (reference sequence). The CDR3 DNA follows: TGTGCCACCAGCAGAGAGAGGGACAACGAGCAGTACTTC. As protein: CATSRERDNEQYF.

The chain recombines TRBV2 with TRBJ2-6; 7 nucleotides align to TRBD1. This CDR3 contains 15 residues. J lost 2 bases, V lost 8 bases, and 6 bases had no gene match. Germline assignment: CDR1 SNHLY and CDR2 FYNNEI. As DNA, the CDR3 is TGTGCCAGCCTCAGTGACAGGGCTGGGGCCAACGTCCTGACTTTC. Residues: CASLSDRAGANVLTF. Full variable domain (remainder filled in from reference TRBV2 and TRBJ2-6): EPEVTQTPSHQVTQMGQEVILRCVPISNHLYFYWYRQILGQKVEFLVSFYNNEISEKSEIFDDQFSVERPDGSNFTLKIRSTKLEDSAMYFCASLSDRAGANVLTFGAGSRLTVL.

This clonotype was observed a single time. J is TRBJ2-7 and V is TRBV19, with D perhaps being TRBD1 or TRBD2 (5 bases each). The length of the CDR3 is 15 residues. Germline V CDR1 and CDR2: LNHDA, SQIVND (reference sequence). V lost 3 bases, J lost 2 bases, and 14 bases lay in between. CDR3 sequence reads: CASSIGRELTYEQYF. DNA of the CDR3: TGTGCCAGTAGTATCGGCAGGGAGTTAACCTACGAGCAGTACTTC.

Regarding this clonotype: Germline and junction disagree at one end, which may indicate a read error. The CDR3 DNA is TGTGCCAGCAGCTTAGGCGGGGGAGTATACGATGAACAGTTCTTC. Its protein product is CASSLGGGVYDEQFF. The V call is TRBV7-3, the J call TRBJ2-1; TRBD2 matches 7 bases. CDR1 is SGHTA, CDR2 FQGTGA, per germline. The CDR3 length is 15 residues.

This rearrangement joins TRBV15 to TRBJ1-2; weak D call: TRBD1 (5 bases). The CDR3 length is 14 residues. V shed 3 bases and J shed 0 bases, with 8 bases lying between them. Per germline, CDR1 LNHNV and CDR2 YYDKDF (reference sequence). The CDR3 loop is CATSSRQTNYGYTF. The DNA for the CDR3 is TGTGCCACCAGCAGCAGACAGACTAACTATGGCTACACCTTC.

In its sample, this clonotype ranks as medium-sized. V is TRBV10-3 and J is TRBJ2-1; 8 bases match TRBD2. The CDR3 totals 17 residues. Per germline, CDR1 ENHRY and CDR2 SYGVKD. V lost 0 bases to trimming and J lost 7 bases; unmatched junction nucleotides: 11. CDR3 nucleotide sequence: TGTGCCATCAGTGAGTCATCGGCGGGGGGCACAGAAAATGAGCAGTTCTTC. It translates to CAISESSAGGTENEQFF.

V usage is TRBV9 and J usage is TRBJ2-3; tentatively, D is TRBD1 (5 bases). CDR1 is SGDLS, CDR2 YYNGEE, per germline. This CDR3 has 14 amino acids. V lost 4 bases, J lost 0 bases, and 9 bases lay in between. The CDR3 DNA sequence: TGTGCCAGCAGCTTGCCAGGGAGCACAGATACGCAGTATTTT. This translates into CASSLPGSTDTQYF.

The rearrangement uses TRBV4-2 and TRBJ1-5; the D gene is possibly TRBD1 (6 bases). Trimming took off 0 bases at V and 0 bases at J, with 9 bases between the two ends. CDR1 is LGHNA, CDR2 YNFKEQ, per germline. The CDR3 consists of 16 residues. CDR3 amino acids: CASSQEGGYSNQPQHF. The CDR3 coding sequence is TGTGCCAGCAGCCAAGAGGGGGGCTATAGCAATCAGCCCCAGCATTTT.